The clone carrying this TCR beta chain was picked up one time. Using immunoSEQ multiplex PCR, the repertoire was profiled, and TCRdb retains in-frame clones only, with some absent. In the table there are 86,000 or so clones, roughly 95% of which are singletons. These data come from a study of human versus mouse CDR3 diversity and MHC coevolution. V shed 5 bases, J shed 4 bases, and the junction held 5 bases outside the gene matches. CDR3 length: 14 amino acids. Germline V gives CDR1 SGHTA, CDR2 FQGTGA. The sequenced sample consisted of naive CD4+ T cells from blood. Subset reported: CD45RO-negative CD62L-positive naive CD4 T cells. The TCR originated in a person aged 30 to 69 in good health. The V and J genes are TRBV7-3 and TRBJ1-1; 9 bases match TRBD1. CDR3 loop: CASSPDRGGTEAFF. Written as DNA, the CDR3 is TGTGCCAGCAGCCCCGACAGGGGGGGCACTGAAGCTTTCTTT.